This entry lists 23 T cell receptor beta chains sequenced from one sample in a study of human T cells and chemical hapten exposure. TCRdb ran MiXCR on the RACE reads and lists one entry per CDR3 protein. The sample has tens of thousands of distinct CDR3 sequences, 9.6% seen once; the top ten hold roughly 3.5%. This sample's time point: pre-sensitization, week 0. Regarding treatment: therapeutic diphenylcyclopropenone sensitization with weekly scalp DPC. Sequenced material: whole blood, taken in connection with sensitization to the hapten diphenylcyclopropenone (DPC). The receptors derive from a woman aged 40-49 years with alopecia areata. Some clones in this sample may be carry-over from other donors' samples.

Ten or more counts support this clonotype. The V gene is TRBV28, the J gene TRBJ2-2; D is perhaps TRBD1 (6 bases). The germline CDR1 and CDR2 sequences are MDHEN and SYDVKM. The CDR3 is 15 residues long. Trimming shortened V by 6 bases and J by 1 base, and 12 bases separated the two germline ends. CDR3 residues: CASSSLQGNTGELFF. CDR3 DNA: TGTGCCAGCAGCTCGCTACAGGGGAACACCGGGGAGCTGTTTTTT.

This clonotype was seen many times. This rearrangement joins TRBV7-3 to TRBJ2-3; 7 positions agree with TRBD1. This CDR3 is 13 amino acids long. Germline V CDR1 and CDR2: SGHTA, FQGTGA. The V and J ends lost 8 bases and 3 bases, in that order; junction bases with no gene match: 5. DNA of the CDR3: TGTGCCAGCGCTGGACAGGTGACAGATACGCAGTATTTT. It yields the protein CASAGQVTDTQYF.

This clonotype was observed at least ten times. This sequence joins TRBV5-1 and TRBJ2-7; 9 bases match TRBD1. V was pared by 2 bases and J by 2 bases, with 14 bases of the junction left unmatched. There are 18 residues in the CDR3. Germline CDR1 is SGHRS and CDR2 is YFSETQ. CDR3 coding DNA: TGCGCCAGCAGCTTCGAATCCCGGACAGGGGCCCCAGCCTACGAGCAGTACTTC. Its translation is CASSFESRTGAPAYEQYF.

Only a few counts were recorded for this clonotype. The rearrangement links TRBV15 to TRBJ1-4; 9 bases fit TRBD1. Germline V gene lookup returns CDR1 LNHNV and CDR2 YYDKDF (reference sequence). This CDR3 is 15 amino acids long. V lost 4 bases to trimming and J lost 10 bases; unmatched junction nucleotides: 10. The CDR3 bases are TGTGCCACCAGCACCGGGGACAGGGAGGCGTCAAAACTGTTTTTT. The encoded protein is CATSTGDREASKLFF.

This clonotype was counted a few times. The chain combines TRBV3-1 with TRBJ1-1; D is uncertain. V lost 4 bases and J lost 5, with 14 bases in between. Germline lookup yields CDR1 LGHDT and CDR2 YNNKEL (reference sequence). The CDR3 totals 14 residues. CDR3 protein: CASSRTIGVTEAFF. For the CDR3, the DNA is TGTGCCAGCAGCCGGACCATTGGGGTTACTGAAGCTTTCTTT.

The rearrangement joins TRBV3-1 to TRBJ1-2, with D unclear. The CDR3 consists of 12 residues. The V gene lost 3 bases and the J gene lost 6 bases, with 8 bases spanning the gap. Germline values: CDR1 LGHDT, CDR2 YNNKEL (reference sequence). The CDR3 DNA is TGTGCCAGCAGCCAGATGGGTGATGGCTACACCTTC. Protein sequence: CASSQMGDGYTF.

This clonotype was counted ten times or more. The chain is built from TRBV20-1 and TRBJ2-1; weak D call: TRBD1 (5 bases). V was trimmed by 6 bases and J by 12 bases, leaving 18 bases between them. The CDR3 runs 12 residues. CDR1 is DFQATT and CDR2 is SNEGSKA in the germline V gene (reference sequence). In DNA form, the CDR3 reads TGCAGTGCCCCGCTCCAGGGTCACACGCAGTTCTTC. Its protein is CSAPLQGHTQFF.

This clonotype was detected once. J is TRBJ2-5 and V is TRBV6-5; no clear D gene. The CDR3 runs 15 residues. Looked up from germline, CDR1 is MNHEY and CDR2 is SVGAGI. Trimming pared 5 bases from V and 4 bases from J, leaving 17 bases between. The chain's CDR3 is CASSPPERVSETQYF. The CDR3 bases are TGTGCCAGCAGTCCGCCGGAACGGGTTTCAGAGACCCAGTACTTC.

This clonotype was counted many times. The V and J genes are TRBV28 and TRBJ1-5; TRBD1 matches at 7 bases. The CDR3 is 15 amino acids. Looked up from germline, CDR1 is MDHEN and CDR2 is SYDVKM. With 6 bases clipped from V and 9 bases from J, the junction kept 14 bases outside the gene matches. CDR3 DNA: TGTGCCAGCAGGCCCCTCACAGGGGTAGTAGGGCCCCAGCATTTT. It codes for CASRPLTGVVGPQHF.

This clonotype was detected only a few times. CDR3 loop: CASSVGVTLGEQFF. The CDR3 region has the DNA TGTGCCAGCAGCGTAGGCGTGACTCTCGGTGAGCAGTTCTTC. The gene calls are TRBV9 and TRBJ2-1; D unclear. The V gene's germline CDR1 is SGDLS and CDR2 YYNGEE. The CDR3 sequence is 14 residues long. Trimming shortened V by 0 bases and J by 9 bases, and 13 bases separated the two germline ends.

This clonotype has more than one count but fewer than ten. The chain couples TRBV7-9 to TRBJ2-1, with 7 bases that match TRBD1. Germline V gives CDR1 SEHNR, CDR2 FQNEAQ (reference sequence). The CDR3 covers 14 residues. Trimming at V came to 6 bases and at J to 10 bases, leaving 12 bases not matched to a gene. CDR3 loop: CASSPGQVEGEQFF. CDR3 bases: TGTGCCAGCAGTCCAGGACAGGTAGAGGGCGAGCAGTTCTTC.

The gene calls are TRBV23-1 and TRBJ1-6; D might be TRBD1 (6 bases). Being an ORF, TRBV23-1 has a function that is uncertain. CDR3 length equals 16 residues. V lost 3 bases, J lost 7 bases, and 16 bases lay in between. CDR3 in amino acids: CASSHRRAGDNSPLHF. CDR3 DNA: TGCGCCAGCAGTCATAGGAGGGCAGGGGACAATTCACCCCTCCACTTT.

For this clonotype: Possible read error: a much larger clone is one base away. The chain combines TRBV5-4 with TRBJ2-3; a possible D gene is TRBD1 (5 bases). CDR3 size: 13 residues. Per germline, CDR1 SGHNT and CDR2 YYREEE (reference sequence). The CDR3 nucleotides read TGTGCCAGCAGCTTGCCAGGGCCAGATATGCAGTATTTT. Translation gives CASSLPGPDMQYF.

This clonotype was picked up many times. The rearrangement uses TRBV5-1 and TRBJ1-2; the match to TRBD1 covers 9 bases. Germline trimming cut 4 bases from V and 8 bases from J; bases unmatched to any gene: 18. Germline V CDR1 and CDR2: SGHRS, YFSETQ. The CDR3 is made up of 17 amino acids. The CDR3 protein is CASSHPTPGTGFDGYTF. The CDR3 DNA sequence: TGCGCCAGCAGCCACCCGACCCCCGGGACAGGGTTCGACGGCTACACCTTC.

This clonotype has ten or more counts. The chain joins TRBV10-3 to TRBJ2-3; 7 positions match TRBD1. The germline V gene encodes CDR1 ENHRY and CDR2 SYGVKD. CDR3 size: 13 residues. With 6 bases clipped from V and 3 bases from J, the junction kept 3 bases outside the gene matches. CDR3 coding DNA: TGTGCCATCAGGGGGACAGAGACAGATACGCAGTATTTT. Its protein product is CAIRGTETDTQYF.

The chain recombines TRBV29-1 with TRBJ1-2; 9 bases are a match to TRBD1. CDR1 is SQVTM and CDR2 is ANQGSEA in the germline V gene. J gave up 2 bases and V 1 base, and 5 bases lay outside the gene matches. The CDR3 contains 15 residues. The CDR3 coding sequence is TGCAGCGTTGAAGCTCGAGGGACAGGGAACTATGGCTACACCTTC. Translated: CSVEARGTGNYGYTF.

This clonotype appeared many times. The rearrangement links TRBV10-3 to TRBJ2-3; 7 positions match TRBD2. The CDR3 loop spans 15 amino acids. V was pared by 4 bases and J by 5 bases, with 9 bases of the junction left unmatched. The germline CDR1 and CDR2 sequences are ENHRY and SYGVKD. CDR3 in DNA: TGTGCCATCAGTGGTAATAGCGGGCGCGAAGATACGCAGTATTTT. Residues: CAISGNSGREDTQYF.

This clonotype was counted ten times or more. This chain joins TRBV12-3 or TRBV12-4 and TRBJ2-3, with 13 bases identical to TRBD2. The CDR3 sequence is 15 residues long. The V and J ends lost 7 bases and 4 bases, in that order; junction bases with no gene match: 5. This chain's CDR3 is CASTPGTSGADTQYF. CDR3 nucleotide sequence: TGTGCCAGCACCCCCGGGACTAGCGGGGCAGATACGCAGTATTTT.

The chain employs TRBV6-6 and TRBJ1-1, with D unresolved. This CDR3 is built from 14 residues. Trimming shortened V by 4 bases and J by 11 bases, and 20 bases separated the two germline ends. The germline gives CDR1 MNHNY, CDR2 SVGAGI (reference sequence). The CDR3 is CASSSVQAVGQAFF. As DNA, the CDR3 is TGTGCCAGCAGTTCCGTCCAGGCGGTAGGTCAGGCTTTCTTT.

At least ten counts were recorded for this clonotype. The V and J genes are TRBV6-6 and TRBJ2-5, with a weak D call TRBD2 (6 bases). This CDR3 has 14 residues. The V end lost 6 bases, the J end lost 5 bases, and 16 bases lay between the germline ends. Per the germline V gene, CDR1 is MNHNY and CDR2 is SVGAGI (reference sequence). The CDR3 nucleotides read TGTGCCAGCAGCCCCGTAGGAGGGAGCGAGACCCAGTACTTC. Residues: CASSPVGGSETQYF.

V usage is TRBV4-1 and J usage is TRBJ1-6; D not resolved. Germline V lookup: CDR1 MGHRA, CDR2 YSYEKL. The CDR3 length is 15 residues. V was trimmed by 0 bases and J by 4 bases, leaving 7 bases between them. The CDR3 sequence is CASSQDPLYNSPLHF. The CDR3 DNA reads TGCGCCAGCAGCCAAGACCCCCTGTATAATTCACCCCTCCACTTT.

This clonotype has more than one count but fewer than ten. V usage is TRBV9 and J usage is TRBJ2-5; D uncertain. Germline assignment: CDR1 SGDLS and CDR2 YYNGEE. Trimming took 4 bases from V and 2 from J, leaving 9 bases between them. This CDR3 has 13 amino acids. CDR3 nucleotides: TGTGCCAGCAGCTTCCAGGCTCAAGAGACCCAGTACTTC. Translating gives CASSFQAQETQYF.

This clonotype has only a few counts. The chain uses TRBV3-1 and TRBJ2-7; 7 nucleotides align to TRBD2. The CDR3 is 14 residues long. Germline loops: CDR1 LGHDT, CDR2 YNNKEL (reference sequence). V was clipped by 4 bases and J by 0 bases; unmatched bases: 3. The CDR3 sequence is CASSPRTSSYEQYF. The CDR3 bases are TGTGCCAGCAGCCCGCGGACTAGCTCCTACGAGCAGTACTTC.